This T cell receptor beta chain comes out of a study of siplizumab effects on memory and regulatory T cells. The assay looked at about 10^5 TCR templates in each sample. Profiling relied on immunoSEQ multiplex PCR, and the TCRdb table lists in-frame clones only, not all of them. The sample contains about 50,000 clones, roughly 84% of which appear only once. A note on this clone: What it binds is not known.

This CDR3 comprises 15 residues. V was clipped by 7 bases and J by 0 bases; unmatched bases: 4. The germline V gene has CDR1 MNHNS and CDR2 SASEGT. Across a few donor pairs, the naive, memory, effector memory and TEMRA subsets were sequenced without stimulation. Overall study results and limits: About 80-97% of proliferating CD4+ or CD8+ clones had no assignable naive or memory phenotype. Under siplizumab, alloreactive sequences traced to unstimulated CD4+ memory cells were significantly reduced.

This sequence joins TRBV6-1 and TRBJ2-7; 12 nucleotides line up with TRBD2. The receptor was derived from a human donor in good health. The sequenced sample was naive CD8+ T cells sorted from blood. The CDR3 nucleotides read TGTGCCAGCACGCGGGGACTAGCGGGCTCCTACGAGCAGTACTTC. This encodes CASTRGLAGSYEQYF.